Each of the 9 T cell receptor beta chains below was sequenced from the same sample in a study of identical twins (dated by TCRdb to the mid-2010s). The library was obtained by 5' RACE. Sequencing was carried out with an Illumina HiSeq 2000. Starting from the raw public reads, TCRdb applied fastp trimming at Q25, assembled clones with MiXCR and retained in-frame beta chains. Each entry is one CDR3 protein sequence, shown with its most common DNA and genes. A total of roughly 690,000 distinct CDR3 sequences appear in this sample, about 20% of them only once. The top ten constitute roughly 4% of the sample. The same sample was also studied in work on T cells expressing NK-cell markers.

The source material was PBMCs. These receptors were taken from a woman under 30 in good health.

This clonotype was counted only a few times. V gene TRBV5-1 combines with J gene TRBJ2-7; D unresolved. CDR1 SGHRS and CDR2 YFSETQ come from the germline V gene. The V end was cut by 1 base, the J end by 0 bases, with 11 bases between. CDR3 length: 15 amino acids. CDR3 DNA sequence: TGCGCCAGCAGCTTGAATACGGAACCCTCCTACGAGCAGTACTTC. The encoded protein is CASSLNTEPSYEQYF. The whole variable domain, filled in from reference TRBV5-1 and TRBJ2-7, reads KAGVTQTPRYLIKTRGQQVTLSCSPISGHRSVSWYQQTPGQGLQFLFEYFSETQRNKGNFPGRFSGRQFSNSRSEMNVSTLELGDSALYLCASSLNTEPSYEQYFGPGTRLTVT.

The table lists this clonotype with many counts. This chain joins TRBV15 and TRBJ1-1, with D unclear. This CDR3 has 14 amino acids. The V and J ends lost 6 bases and 0 bases respectively, with 11 bases between them. Germline CDR1 LNHNV, CDR2 YYDKDF (reference sequence). DNA for the CDR3: TGTGCCACCAGGGCCCACGGACTGAACACTGAAGCTTTCTTT. Translation: CATRAHGLNTEAFF. Looking up the rest from reference TRBV15 and TRBJ1-1 gives the full variable domain: DAMVIQNPRYQVTQFGKPVTLSCSQTLNHNVMYWYQQKSSQAPKLLFHYYDKDFNNEADTPDNFQSRRPNTSFCFLDIRSPGLGDTAMYLCATRAHGLNTEAFFGQGTRLTVV.

This clonotype was picked up many times. The chain is built from TRBV28 and TRBJ2-4; tentative D call: TRBD1 (6 bases). Per germline, CDR1 MDHEN and CDR2 SYDVKM. V was clipped by 4 bases and J by 0 bases, with 13 bases between them. The CDR3 has 16 amino acids. CDR3 region: CASSSSGALAKNIQYF. CDR3 bases: TGTGCCAGCAGTTCCTCAGGGGCATTAGCCAAAAACATTCAGTACTTC.

The J gene is TRBJ2-1, the V gene TRBV5-4, with 7 bases that match TRBD1. Germline trimming cut 0 bases from V and 9 bases from J; bases unmatched to any gene: 9. Germline V lookup: CDR1 SGHNT, CDR2 YYREEE (reference sequence). The CDR3 contains 15 residues. The CDR3 DNA reads as TGTGCCAGCAGCTTGGGGTCCAGGGGGTTGGCTGAGCAGTTCTTC. It encodes CASSLGSRGLAEQFF.

This chain joins TRBV7-2 and TRBJ2-5, with D possibly being TRBD1 or TRBD2 (5 bases each). This CDR3 spans 16 amino acids. Trimming pared 5 bases from V and 3 bases from J, leaving 19 bases between. Germline assignment: CDR1 SGHTA and CDR2 FQGNSA. DNA for the CDR3: TGTGCCAGCAGCCAGTTCAGGAGGTTGGGGGAAGAGACCCAGTACTTC. The encoded protein is CASSQFRRLGEETQYF. Full variable domain (missing parts from reference TRBV7-2 and TRBJ2-5): GAGVSQSPSNKVTEKGKDVELRCDPISGHTALYWYRQSLGQGLEFLIYFQGNSAPDKSGLPSDRFSAERTGGSVSTLTIQRTQQEDSAVYLCASSQFRRLGEETQYFGPGTRLLVL.

This clonotype was seen a handful of times. The chain is built from TRBV24-1 and TRBJ2-1; 7 nucleotides line up with TRBD2. The CDR3 is made up of 16 amino acids. V trimming: 2 bases; J trimming: 2 bases; junction bases outside the gene matches: 5. Germline V CDR1 and CDR2: KGHDR, SFDVKD. The CDR3 region has the DNA TGTGCCACCAGTGATTCAGCGGGATCAGCCTACAATGAGCAGTTCTTC. Translated, it gives CATSDSAGSAYNEQFF.

The chain is built from TRBV7-9 and TRBJ1-5, with D hard to call. CDR1 is SEHNR, CDR2 FQNEAQ, per germline (reference sequence). This CDR3 comprises 15 residues. The V and J ends lost 5 bases and 1 base respectively, with 12 bases between them. CDR3 coding DNA: TGTGCCAGCAGCGCGAATTTAGGGAGCAATCAGCCCCAGCATTTT. Its translation: CASSANLGSNQPQHF.

The J gene is TRBJ1-2, the V gene TRBV20-1, with D maybe TRBD1 (6 bases). This CDR3 has 12 residues. V lost 3 bases, J lost 4 bases, and 9 bases lay in between. CDR1 and CDR2 from the germline V gene are DFQATT and SNEGSKA (reference sequence). The CDR3 coding sequence is TGCAGTGCTAGCGGACAGATCTATGGCTACACCTTC. Translated, it gives CSASGQIYGYTF.

The chain's CDR3 is CSAGKTSGGTDTQYF. In nucleotides, the CDR3 is TGCAGTGCCGGGAAAACTAGCGGGGGCACAGATACGCAGTATTTT. The chain is built from TRBV20-1 and TRBJ2-3, with TRBD2 identical over 10 bases. CDR3 length: 15 amino acids. The germline gives CDR1 DFQATT, CDR2 SNEGSKA (reference sequence). Losses at the gene ends were 6 bases for V and 1 base for J; bases not matched to a gene: 7.